The 2 T cell receptor beta chains given below trace back to one sample, sequenced in a study of T cells in Graves' hyperthyroidism and ophthalmopathy. RNA transcripts were the template for amplifying TCR beta CDR3 regions. HTBI primers were used for first-round RT-PCR of the TCR CDR3. TCRdb recomputed calls from the multiplex PCR reads with MiXCR, one row per CDR3 protein. The sample lists 560,000 or so distinct CDR3 sequences; about 45% were seen once. Sequencing used peripheral blood or thyroid tissue (not recorded which). These receptors originate from a young woman with Graves' hyperthyroidism.

This clonotype has ten or more counts. V and J are TRBV7-6 and TRBJ1-1, with unresolved D. Germline-derived CDR1 and CDR2 are SGHVS and FNYEAQ. The CDR3 has 15 residues. V was pared by 1 base and J by 1 base, with 10 bases between. The chain's CDR3 is CASSLGVAGNTEAFF. The CDR3 DNA reads as TGTGCCAGCAGCTTAGGGGTAGCAGGGAACACTGAAGCTTTCTTT.

This clonotype was detected a few times. The V call is TRBV7-9, the J call TRBJ1-6, with a tentative D call TRBD1 (5 bases). Trimming shortened V by 6 bases and J by 7 bases, and 13 bases separated the two germline ends. This CDR3 is built from 14 residues. CDR1 is SEHNR and CDR2 is FQNEAQ in the germline V gene (reference sequence). DNA for the CDR3: TGTGCCAGCAGTTTCGCTAGGGGCAATTCACCCCTCCACTTT. Its protein is CASSFARGNSPLHF.